Below, 21 T cell receptor beta chains from the same sample are listed, as sequenced in a study of OX40 agonist ivuxolimab in advanced cancers. Repertoires were generated with immunoSEQ multiplex PCR, while TCRdb's copy carries only in-frame clones and drops some. This sample has 43,000 or so clones, with 88% found just once. The starting material was CD4+ or CD8+ T cells sorted from blood, obtained in a trial of the OX40 agonist ivuxolimab. The origin of the receptors is an adult with an advanced solid tumor such as melanoma, head and neck, liver or kidney cancer.

The chain couples TRBV5-5 to TRBJ1-5, with no clear D. The CDR3 extends over 13 amino acids. With 0 bases removed from V and 7 bases from J, the gap between germline ends came to 8 bases. Per the germline V gene, CDR1 is SGHKS and CDR2 is YYEKEE (reference sequence). The DNA of the CDR3 is TGTGCCAGCAGCTTGGTAACGGCACAGCCCCAGCATTTT. Translating it yields CASSLVTAQPQHF.

The rearrangement links TRBV5-1 to TRBJ2-1; a possible D gene is TRBD1 (6 bases). The CDR3 spans 15 residues. V was trimmed by 0 bases and J by 4 bases, leaving 11 bases between them. Germline V gene data show CDR1 as SGHRS and CDR2 as YFSETQ. The CDR3 here is CASSLAGERYNEQFF. In DNA form, the CDR3 reads TGCGCCAGCAGCTTGGCAGGGGAGCGGTACAATGAGCAGTTCTTC.

V gene TRBV7-2 combines with J gene TRBJ1-4, with TRBD1 matching over 9 bases. The CDR3 runs 16 residues. Germline trimming cut 4 bases from V and 4 bases from J; bases unmatched to any gene: 7. Germline V gene sequence: CDR1 SGHTA, CDR2 FQGNSA. The CDR3 region has the DNA TGTGCCAGCAGCTCTCCAACAGGGGGCTTTAATGAAAAACTGTTTTTT. Amino acid sequence: CASSSPTGGFNEKLFF.

The chain recombines TRBV7-9 with TRBJ2-7, with 9 nucleotides matching TRBD2. The CDR3 runs 15 residues. Germline V gene data show CDR1 as SEHNR and CDR2 as FQNEAQ (reference sequence). J gave up 3 bases and V 5 bases, and 8 bases lay outside the gene matches. The CDR3 spells CASSPRTSANYEQYF. In DNA form, the CDR3 reads TGTGCCAGCAGCCCTCGGACTAGCGCCAACTACGAGCAGTACTTC.

This clone was recorded a few times. This chain links TRBV19 with TRBJ2-2; D ambiguous. V lost 2 bases and J 1 base, leaving 8 bases between the germline ends. Germline-derived CDR1 and CDR2 are LNHDA and SQIVND (reference sequence). The CDR3 consists of 15 residues. CDR3 sequence: CASSISAQNTGELFF. CDR3 DNA sequence: TGTGCCAGTAGTATAAGTGCGCAGAACACCGGGGAGCTGTTTTTT.

The J gene is TRBJ1-1, the V gene TRBV7-2; D perhaps matches TRBD1 (6 bases). The CDR3 is made up of 15 amino acids. The V gene's germline CDR1 is SGHTA and CDR2 FQGNSA. V lost 5 bases, J lost 1 base, and 14 bases lay in between. The CDR3 DNA follows: TGTGCCAGCAGCCGGGGGGCAGCCCAGAACACTGAAGCTTTCTTT. It translates to CASSRGAAQNTEAFF.

The sample holds one count of this clone. The gene calls are TRBV18 and TRBJ2-6, with 7 bases aligning to TRBD1. Germline V lookup: CDR1 KGHSH, CDR2 LQKENI. This CDR3 has 16 residues. Trimming cost V 4 bases and J 0 bases; bases outside gene matches: 3. This chain's CDR3 is CASSLGQDSGANVLTF. The DNA for the CDR3 is TGTGCCAGCTCACTAGGACAGGACTCTGGGGCCAACGTCCTGACTTTC.

V is TRBV15 and J is TRBJ2-6; either TRBD1 or TRBD2 may supply D (6 bases each). Germline values: CDR1 LNHNV, CDR2 YYDKDF (reference sequence). V was shortened by 1 base and J by 0 bases, with 16 bases between the two germline ends. The CDR3 extends over 19 amino acids. The CDR3 DNA reads TGTGCCACCAGCAGAGGCTCGGGGTCGGGGGCCTCTGGGGCCAACGTCCTGACTTTC. It is translated as CATSRGSGSGASGANVLTF.

CDR3: CASSFPPGQPLGYGYTF. Here the CDR3 DNA reads TGTGCCAGCAGTTTTCCCCCGGGACAGCCGTTGGGGTATGGCTACACCTTC. The genes are TRBV28 and TRBJ1-2; TRBD1 matches at 7 bases. The V gene end was trimmed by 3 bases and the J gene end by 5 bases; junction bases not matched to a gene: 15. Germline assignment: CDR1 MDHEN and CDR2 SYDVKM. The CDR3 loop spans 17 amino acids.

The rearrangement links TRBV30 to TRBJ2-3; TRBD2 aligns across 11 bases. The germline CDR1 and CDR2 sequences are GTSNPN and SVGIG (reference sequence). The length of the CDR3 is 14 residues. V shed 1 base and J 3 bases; nucleotides not matched to a gene: 0. The CDR3 nucleotides are TGTGCCTGGAGTGGACTAGCGGGAACAGATACGCAGTATTTT. Amino acid sequence: CAWSGLAGTDTQYF.

This clone has only one observation. This chain uses TRBV19 with TRBJ1-5, with 10 positions matching TRBD1. J gave up 5 bases and V 6 bases, and 4 bases lay outside the gene matches. The CDR3 sequence is 14 residues long. Germline V lookup: CDR1 LNHDA, CDR2 SQIVND (reference sequence). CDR3 sequence (DNA): TGTGCCAGTAGCCGGGACAGGGGCTATCAGCCCCAGCATTTT. This gives the protein CASSRDRGYQPQHF.

This chain connects TRBV6-5 to TRBJ1-1; 9 nucleotides match TRBD1. The trim removed 6 bases at V and 6 bases at J, leaving 11 bases unmatched. The CDR3 is 15 amino acids. Germline V gene lookup returns CDR1 MNHEY and CDR2 SVGAGI. The CDR3 here is CASRTTGTGRAEAFF. The CDR3 DNA reads as TGTGCCAGCAGAACTACCGGGACAGGGAGAGCTGAAGCTTTCTTT.

This clone occurred once. The CDR3 region has the DNA TGTGCCAGCAGTTGGGGCTATAGCAATCAGCCCCAGCATTTT. It codes for CASSWGYSNQPQHF. The chain carries TRBV27 and TRBJ1-5, with D perhaps matching TRBD1 (5 bases). Germline V gene data show CDR1 as MNHEY and CDR2 as SMNVEV (reference sequence). This CDR3 is built from 14 residues. The germline V and J ends were trimmed by 4 bases and 0 bases, with 7 bases remaining between them.

This chain joins TRBV15 and TRBJ2-7; TRBD1 matches at 7 bases. V lost 0 bases and J lost 5; bases outside the gene matches: 10. This CDR3 is 16 amino acids long. Germline-derived CDR1 and CDR2 are LNHNV and YYDKDF (reference sequence). Here the CDR3 DNA reads TGTGCCACCAGCAGAGATTTTGCGACAGGGATCGACGAGCAGTACTTC. Translating it yields CATSRDFATGIDEQYF.

This clone is a singleton in its sample. The J gene is TRBJ2-3, the V gene TRBV19; 7 bases are shared with TRBD2. Germline lookup yields CDR1 LNHDA and CDR2 SQIVND (reference sequence). This CDR3 is built from 15 residues. V was pared by 5 bases and J by 7 bases, with 12 bases of the junction left unmatched. The DNA for the CDR3 is TGTGCCAGTAGTCCTCGGTCGGGGGAGGGCCATACGCAGTATTTT. This codes for CASSPRSGEGHTQYF.

V and J are TRBV6-5 and TRBJ2-3; the match to TRBD2 covers 10 bases. The V gene's germline CDR1 is MNHEY and CDR2 SVGAGI. The junction had 6 bases not matched to a gene; V was cut back by 4 bases and J by 2 bases. The CDR3 has 16 amino acids. CDR3: CASSFRTSGSTDTQYF. For the CDR3, the DNA is TGTGCCAGCAGTTTTAGGACTAGCGGATCCACAGATACGCAGTATTTT.

The chain employs TRBV23-1 and TRBJ2-1; TRBD1 agrees at 8 bases. TRBV23-1 is an ORF, with its function uncertain. Trimming cost V 0 bases and J 7 bases; bases outside gene matches: 2. This CDR3 is 14 amino acids long. The CDR3 DNA follows: TGCGCCAGCAGTCAATCGGGGACAGGTAATGAGCAGTTCTTC. Amino acid sequence: CASSQSGTGNEQFF.

This clone turned up a few times. The chain has TRBV27 and TRBJ2-7, with D possibly being TRBD1 (5 bases). From germline, CDR1 is MNHEY and CDR2 SMNVEV (reference sequence). V shed 3 bases and J shed 2 bases, with 11 bases lying between them. CDR3 size: 14 residues. CDR3 nucleotide sequence: TGTGCCAGCAGTTTTTCAGGGATCGCCTACGAGCAGTACTTC. This encodes CASSFSGIAYEQYF.

The CDR3 region is CASRPVQETQYF. DNA for the CDR3: TGTGCCAGCAGACCGGTACAAGAGACCCAGTACTTC. This chain connects TRBV2 to TRBJ2-5; D uncertain. CDR1 is SNHLY and CDR2 is FYNNEI in the germline V gene. Trimming removed 6 bases from V and 2 bases from J, with 7 bases in between. This CDR3 is built from 12 residues.

This sequence joins TRBV25-1 and TRBJ2-1; D gene uncertain. The CDR3 contains 12 residues. CDR1 is MGHDK, CDR2 SYGVNS, per germline. Between the trimmed V and J ends, which lost 1 base and 16 bases, there was a span of 14 bases. CDR3 DNA sequence: TGTGCCAGCAGTGAATGGGCAAGAGAGGATTTCTTC. Amino acid sequence: CASSEWAREDFF.

A remark on this clone: Additional DNA sequences in this sample encode the identical CDR3. The genes are TRBV7-2 and TRBJ2-5; D call uncertain. Trimming left V 2 bases short and J 2 bases short, with 0 bases between. This CDR3 region has 11 residues. Germline CDR1 is SGHTA and CDR2 is FQGNSA. The CDR3 loop reads CASSLQETQYF. For the CDR3, the DNA is TGTGCCAGCAGCTTACAAGAGACCCAGTACTTC.